This T cell receptor (beta chain) is from a study of blood T cell repertoires in COVID-19. In the study overall: The study drew acute and convalescent COVID-19 samples from the United States, Italy and Spain.

Which cohort a participant joined came from the clinical history participants gave. Recovered status in Cohort 3 required two negative PCRs, clearance, or symptom resolution. V gave up 4 bases and J gave up 0 bases; unmatched junction bases: 4. This CDR3 region has 16 residues. Germline V gene lookup returns CDR1 SGHRS and CDR2 YFSETQ. Original handling: Reference gene primer amplification gave nucleated cell count estimates. Profiled with immunoSEQ multiplex PCR; TCRdb holds only in-frame clones, not every one. V, J and clone size are those of that table, while D and trimming were read from the DNA. Of 400,000 to 450,000 clones listed, less than 95% were seen once; the top ten hold less than 0.75%.

The chain recombines TRBV5-1 with TRBJ2-5; 12 bases match TRBD2. This clonotype was obtained from a man aged 18 to 30 who had recovered from COVID-19. Source material: PBMCs or T cells enriched from blood (not recorded which). The CDR3 spells CASSGGTSGYQETQYF. For the CDR3, the DNA is TGCGCCAGCAGCGGAGGGACTAGCGGGTACCAAGAGACCCAGTACTTC.